These 4 T cell receptor beta chains share one sample of origin, sequenced in a study of Ad26.COV2.S vaccination and SARS-CoV-2 variants. Using immunoSEQ multiplex PCR, the repertoire was profiled, and TCRdb retains in-frame clones only, with some absent. This sample yields over 400,000 clones, of which around 93% are seen a single time; approximately 1.6% belongs to the top ten. Indicated treatment: around 19 received Ad26.COV2.S at low or high dose, single or two shots; 5 received placebo; per-sample allocation not given. Following the first vaccine or placebo injection, samples were taken on day 63. Sequencing used peripheral blood, obtained in a trial of Ad26.COV2.S vaccine versus placebo. These TCRs come from a person between 18 and 59 years old who received the Ad26.COV2.S COVID-19 vaccine or a placebo.

The chain is built from TRBV7-2 and TRBJ2-5; the D gene is possibly TRBD2 (7 bases). The CDR3 is 16 residues long. Germline CDR1 and CDR2: SGHTA and FQGNSA. Deletions cut 0 bases from V and 0 bases from J, with 11 bases between. The DNA of the CDR3 is TGTGCCAGCAGCTTAGCGGGGGGGCAGTACCAAGAGACCCAGTACTTC. Amino acid sequence: CASSLAGGQYQETQYF.

The V call is TRBV11-2, the J call TRBJ2-5; D perhaps matches TRBD1 (7 bases). V was cut by 2 bases and J by 3 bases, with 13 bases left in between. The CDR3 is made up of 15 amino acids. CDR1 SGHAT and CDR2 FQNNGV come from the germline V gene. CDR3 region: CASSLLGGGEETQYF. CDR3 DNA sequence: TGTGCCAGCAGCTTACTAGGAGGGGGCGAAGAGACCCAGTACTTC.

The V call is TRBV19, the J call TRBJ2-7, with D possibly being TRBD1 or TRBD2 (5 bases each). With 5 bases removed from V and 1 base from J, the gap between germline ends came to 15 bases. CDR3 length: 15 residues. Germline V lookup: CDR1 LNHDA, CDR2 SQIVND (reference sequence). CDR3: CASSQNGAGSYEQYF. CDR3 in DNA: TGTGCCAGTAGTCAAAACGGGGCTGGATCCTACGAGCAGTACTTC.

CDR3 sequence reads: CASSPGQGSTNEKLFF. The DNA of the CDR3 is TGTGCCAGCAGCCCGGGACAGGGTTCGACTAATGAAAAACTGTTTTTT. The chain has TRBV7-9 and TRBJ1-4; the match to TRBD1 covers 9 bases. Trimming removed 5 bases from V and 2 bases from J; junction bases left unmatched: 6. The CDR3 runs 16 residues. Germline values: CDR1 SEHNR, CDR2 FQNEAQ (reference sequence).